The subject of this entry is one TCR beta chain. This clone was recorded at least ten times. This receptor's antigen is unknown. No quality values exist for individual bases; no much larger clone is one base distant. These data belong to a study of beta chain features in type 1 diabetes (dated by TCRdb to the late 2010s). As for the study more broadly: Mean age, gender distribution, total cell number and subset yield were not different between patients and healthy donors. A total of around 100 million sorted cells were examined across all samples, and RNA yield correlated strongly with the number of cells per subset. In the study, recently diagnosed type 1 diabetes patients and matched healthy donors were compared on the TCRB repertoires of their sorted circulating CD4+ T cell subsets. Regulatory and stem cell-like memory subsets were obtained from only 8 patients and roughly 8 healthy donors, while naive and central memory subsets were obtained from all 30 or so donors. The paper's findings and limits, for the study overall: In all four CD4+ subsets, TCRB CDR3 length was moderately but significantly shorter in type 1 diabetes patients. Because small numbers of individuals were included in the HLA sub-analyses, any influence of HLA type on TCRB rearrangement was left unresolved. Shorter templates might be favored by PCR, yet because patient and control samples were amplified and corrected together, any such skew would affect both groups equally. At VDJ recombination sites, patients with type 1 diabetes made fewer insertions and deleted more nucleotides, a pattern implying thymic rearrangement abnormalities. The naive, central memory and regulatory TCRB repertoires appeared to resemble one another more closely among patients than among healthy donors. Because cDNA rather than genomic DNA was sequenced, highly expressing activated cells could have been over-represented, although no difference in activation and CD3 levels was found between groups.

From each donor, a single peripheral blood sample of 90 to 150 mL on average was drawn into heparinised tubes. A BD FACSAria II was used to sort naive, central memory, regulatory and stem cell-like memory CD4+ T cells with a panel that included CD45RO, CCR7, CD25, CD127, CD95 and CD27. A purity above 98% was achieved for all sorted populations. PBMCs were separated immediately by Lymphoprep density gradient centrifugation and were stained directly, without being cultured. Samples were stained and sorted in pairs, with one healthy donor and one patient per experiment, so that batch effects were minimized. The High Capacity cDNA Reverse Transcription Kit was used to reverse transcribe all of the isolated RNA, meaning that expressed TCRB transcripts were what got sequenced. Deep immunoSEQ sequencing was applied to naive, central memory and regulatory T cell samples, giving an average of about 3.8 million total reads per sample. After sorted cells were lysed in RLT buffer, RNA was extracted with DNase-treated RNeasy Micro or Mini kits, with the choice depending on cell number. To prevent cross-contamination, every cell subset was processed on its own, while patient and healthy donor samples were processed together. TCRB sequences were amplified from cDNA with the immunoSEQ multiplex PCR, producing 87-bp fragments spanning the CDR3 region. Amplicons were sequenced on the Illumina HiSeq platform. Under the source paper's analysis protocol: Synthetic template baselines were used to correct PCR bias computationally, reads within Hamming distance 2 were collapsed together, and singletons that could not be merged were discarded. Reads were aligned against IMGT so that V, D and J genes, CDR3 length and insertions or deletions at six rearrangement sites could be assigned. Within each subset, clonotype counts were normalized to the number of sorted cells before true diversity and Gini coefficients were calculated with the tcR R package. Repertoire sharing was quantified using the overlap coefficient calculated on TCRB nucleotide sequences. Held by TCRdb, this immuneACCESS table contains in-frame sequences only and omits some clones. Under half of the omission traces to an unresolved V gene where checked; the cause of the rest is unknown. V, J and clone size reflect that table, while D and trimming were determined from the DNA. The sample table contains around 250,000 clones; only one count was recorded for about 25% of them. The ten biggest clones cover approximately 4% of the sample.

Trimming at the junction amounts to 5 bases on V and 8 bases on J, and the germline ends lie 19 bases apart. The CDR3 has 15 amino acids, counting the end cysteine and phenylalanine. Only the CDR3 DNA is retained, 45 bases long and in frame from the first base. From a lookup of the germline V gene, CDR1 and CDR2 are SGHTA and FQGNSA. The chain is made from TRBV7-2 and TRBJ2-4; matching of 5 bases hints at TRBD2 as the D gene. This receptor was identified in a man aged 25-45 years in good health. The material sequenced was central memory CD4+ T cells from blood. The CDR3 region reads CASSPAARATDIQYF. The DNA is TGTGCCAGCAGCCCCGCTGCGCGGGCGACGGACATTCAGTACTTC.